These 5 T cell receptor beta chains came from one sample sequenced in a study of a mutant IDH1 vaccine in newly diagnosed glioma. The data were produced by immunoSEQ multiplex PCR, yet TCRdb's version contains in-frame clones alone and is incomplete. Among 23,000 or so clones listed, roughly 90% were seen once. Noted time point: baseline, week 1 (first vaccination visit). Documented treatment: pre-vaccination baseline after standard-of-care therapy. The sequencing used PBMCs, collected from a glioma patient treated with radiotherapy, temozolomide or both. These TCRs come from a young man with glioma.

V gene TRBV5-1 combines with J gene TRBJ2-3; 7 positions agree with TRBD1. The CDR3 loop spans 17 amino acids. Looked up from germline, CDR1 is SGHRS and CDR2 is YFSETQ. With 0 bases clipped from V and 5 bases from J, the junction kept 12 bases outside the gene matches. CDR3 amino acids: CASSLETGTAHGDTQYF. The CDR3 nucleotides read TGCGCCAGCAGCTTGGAGACTGGGACAGCACATGGAGATACGCAGTATTTT.

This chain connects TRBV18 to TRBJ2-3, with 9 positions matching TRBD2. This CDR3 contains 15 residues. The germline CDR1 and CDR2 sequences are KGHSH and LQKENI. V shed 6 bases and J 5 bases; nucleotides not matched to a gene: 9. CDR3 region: CASSLTAGGIDTQYF. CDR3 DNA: TGTGCCAGCTCGCTCACAGCGGGAGGAATAGATACGCAGTATTTT.

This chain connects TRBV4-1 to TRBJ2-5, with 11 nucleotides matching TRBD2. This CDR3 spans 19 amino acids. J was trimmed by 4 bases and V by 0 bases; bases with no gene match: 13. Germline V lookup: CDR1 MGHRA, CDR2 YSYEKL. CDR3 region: CASSQDRGSSGRRGETQYF. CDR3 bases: TGCGCCAGCAGCCAAGATCGGGGGTCTAGCGGGAGGAGGGGAGAGACCCAGTACTTC.

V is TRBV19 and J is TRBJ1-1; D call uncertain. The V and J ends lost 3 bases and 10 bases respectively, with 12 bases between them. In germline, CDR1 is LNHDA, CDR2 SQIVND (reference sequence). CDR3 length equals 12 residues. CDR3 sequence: CASSMVEGGAFF. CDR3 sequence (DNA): TGTGCCAGTAGTATGGTAGAGGGTGGAGCTTTCTTT.

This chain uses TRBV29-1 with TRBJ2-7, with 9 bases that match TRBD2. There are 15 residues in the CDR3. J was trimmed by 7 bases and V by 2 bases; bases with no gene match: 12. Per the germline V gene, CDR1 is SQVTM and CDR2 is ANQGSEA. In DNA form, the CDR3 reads TGCAGCGTTGAAAGCGGGAGGCACTTAGGGGGGGAGCAGTACTTC. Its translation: CSVESGRHLGGEQYF.